Included here is one T cell receptor beta chain sequence, with context. This entry belongs to a study of T-cell memory formation after mild COVID-19. Germline CDR1 reads SGHDT; CDR2 reads YYEEEE. V lost 3 bases, J lost 7 bases, and 17 bases lay in between. The CDR3 sequence is 14 residues long. Amplification by 5'RACE using constant-segment primers produced TCR alpha and TCR beta cDNA libraries that carried sample barcodes and UMIs. TCRdb itself ran the 5' RACE reads through MiXCR, one entry per CDR3 protein. In the table there are about 400,000 distinct CDR3 sequences, roughly 18% of which are singletons.

This TCR was sampled from a man younger than 35 who had mild COVID-19 (a few samples of this study predate the infection). Cell type and time point are not known. The chain uses TRBV5-6 and TRBJ2-7, with D maybe TRBD1 (6 bases). Material for sequencing was PBMCs or a T cell subset sorted from them (not recorded which). Here the CDR3 reads CASSSHSSRGEQYF. DNA for the CDR3: TGTGCCAGCAGCTCGCATTCTTCCAGGGGAGAGCAGTACTTC.